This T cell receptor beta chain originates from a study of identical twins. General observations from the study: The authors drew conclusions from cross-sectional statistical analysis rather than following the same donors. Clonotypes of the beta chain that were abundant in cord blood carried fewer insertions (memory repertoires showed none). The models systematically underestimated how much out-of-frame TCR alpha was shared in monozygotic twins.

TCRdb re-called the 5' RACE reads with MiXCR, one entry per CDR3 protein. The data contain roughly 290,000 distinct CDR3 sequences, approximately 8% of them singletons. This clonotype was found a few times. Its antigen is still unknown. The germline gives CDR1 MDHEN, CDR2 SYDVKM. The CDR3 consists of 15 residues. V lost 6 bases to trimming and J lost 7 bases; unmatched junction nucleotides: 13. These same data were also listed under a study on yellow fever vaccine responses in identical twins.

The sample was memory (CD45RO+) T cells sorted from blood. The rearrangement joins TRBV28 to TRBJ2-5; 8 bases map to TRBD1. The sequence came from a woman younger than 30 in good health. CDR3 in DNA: TGTGCCAGCAGCCTCGACAGGGGCCCGCCATGGACCCAGTACTTC. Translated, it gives CASSLDRGPPWTQYF.